A selection of T cell receptor beta chains follows, all from one sample in a study of CD8 T cells in Susac syndrome. TCRdb ran MiXCR on the immunoSEQ multiplex PCR reads and lists one entry per CDR3 protein. Found here are some 190,000 distinct CDR3 sequences, 90% to 95% of them singletons; the top ten hold 0.095% to 0.12%. The sample taken for sequencing was CD4+ T cells from PBMCs. These receptors originate from a human donor in good health. Both conserved end residues are part of each CDR3. A D gene is named only where the DNA matches it firmly. Size tells how often a clone was seen (once, few, many) or the class of an expanded clone, and some rows leave it out.

D gene: -
V gene: TRBV29-1
J gene: TRBJ1-2
clone size: -
CDR3 DNA: TGCAGCGTTGTCGAGAGTCGTGGCTACACCTTC
CDR3 protein: CSVVESRGYTF

D gene: TRBD2
V gene: TRBV9
J gene: TRBJ2-3
clone size: -
CDR3 DNA: TGTGCCAGCAGCGTTGACGGGGGGAGGTCGAATACGCAGTATTTT
CDR3 protein: CASSVDGGRSNTQYF

D gene: -
V gene: TRBV7-2
J gene: TRBJ2-6
clone size: -
CDR3 DNA: TGTGCCAGCAGCTTAGGATCGGGGGTCGGAGGGGCCAACGTCCTGACTTTC
CDR3 protein: CASSLGSGVGGANVLTF

D gene: -
V gene: TRBV12-3/TRBV12-4
J gene: TRBJ2-7
clone size: -
CDR3 DNA: TGTGCCAGCAGTTTACACAGACCCTACGAGCAGTACTTC
CDR3 protein: CASSLHRPYEQYF

D gene: -
V gene: TRBV20-1
J gene: TRBJ2-3
clone size: -
CDR3 DNA: TGCAGTGCTAGAGTGGCAGGCACAGATACGCAGTATTTT
CDR3 protein: CSARVAGTDTQYF

D gene: -
V gene: TRBV5-8
J gene: TRBJ1-5
clone size: once
CDR3 DNA: TGTGCCAGCAGCTTGGCTCCGGGAAGCAATCAGCCCCAGCATTTT
CDR3 protein: CASSLAPGSNQPQHF

D gene: -
V gene: TRBV28
J gene: TRBJ2-2
clone size: -
CDR3 DNA: TGTGCCAGCACCCTAGGGGGGGCCGGGGAGCTGTTTTTT
CDR3 protein: CASTLGGAGELFF

D gene: -
V gene: TRBV18
J gene: TRBJ2-5
clone size: -
CDR3 DNA: TGTGCCAGCTCACCTTCGTACCAAGAGACCCAGTACTTC
CDR3 protein: CASSPSYQETQYF

D gene: -
V gene: TRBV12-3/TRBV12-4
J gene: TRBJ2-5
clone size: -
CDR3 DNA: TGTGCCAGCACCGACGGACGCAACCAAGAGACCCAGTACTTC
CDR3 protein: CASTDGRNQETQYF

D gene: -
V gene: TRBV7-3
J gene: TRBJ1-1
clone size: -
CDR3 DNA: TGTGCCAGCAGCTTCTCCCTACAAGGAACAACTGAAGCTTTCTTT
CDR3 protein: CASSFSLQGTTEAFF

D gene: TRBD2
V gene: TRBV28
J gene: TRBJ2-5
clone size: -
CDR3 DNA: TGTGCCAGCAGTTTGGGCGGGGGGTTGAAAGAGACCCAGTACTTC
CDR3 protein: CASSLGGGLKETQYF

D gene: -
V gene: TRBV7-3
J gene: TRBJ1-2
clone size: -
CDR3 DNA: TGTGCCAGCAGCTTAACCGCCCGGGCAGGATACTATGGCTACACCTTC
CDR3 protein: CASSLTARAGYYGYTF

D gene: -
V gene: TRBV12-3/TRBV12-4
J gene: TRBJ1-3
clone size: -
CDR3 DNA: TGTGCCAGCAGTTTAACGGCTAGCGGAAACACCATATATTTT
CDR3 protein: CASSLTASGNTIYF

D gene: -
V gene: TRBV30
J gene: TRBJ1-6
clone size: -
CDR3 DNA: TGTGCCTGGAGCTCCATTTCCTCAGGGAGGGCTGAATATAATTCACCCCTCCACTTT
CDR3 protein: CAWSSISSGRAEYNSPLHF

D gene: -
V gene: TRBV4-3
J gene: TRBJ1-2
clone size: -
CDR3 DNA: TGCGCCAGCAGCCAAGAGTCCCCCTGGGGAAGGGAGGATGGCTACACCTTC
CDR3 protein: CASSQESPWGREDGYTF

D gene: TRBD1
V gene: TRBV4-2
J gene: TRBJ2-2
clone size: -
CDR3 DNA: TGTGCCAGCAGCCAGAGCGGGACAGGGGCAGGCACCGGGGAGCTGTTTTTT
CDR3 protein: CASSQSGTGAGTGELFF

D gene: TRBD1
V gene: TRBV3-1
J gene: TRBJ1-5
clone size: -
CDR3 DNA: TGTGCCAGCAGCCAATATGGGACAGGGATGGGCAATCAGCCCCAGCATTTT
CDR3 protein: CASSQYGTGMGNQPQHF

D gene: TRBD1
V gene: TRBV3-1
J gene: TRBJ2-3
clone size: -
CDR3 DNA: TGTGCCAGCAGCCAAGATTTTAGGGGGCCGCAGTATTTT
CDR3 protein: CASSQDFRGPQYF

D gene: -
V gene: TRBV7-2
J gene: TRBJ2-1
clone size: -
CDR3 DNA: TGTGCCAGCACCCTGCGGGTAAATGAGCAGTTCTTC
CDR3 protein: CASTLRVNEQFF

D gene: -
V gene: TRBV7-3
J gene: TRBJ1-2
clone size: -
CDR3 DNA: TGTGCCAGCAGCTCAGGACCCCTCGGAAAGAATGGCTACACCTTC
CDR3 protein: CASSSGPLGKNGYTF

D gene: -
V gene: TRBV5-6
J gene: TRBJ2-3
clone size: -
CDR3 DNA: TGTGCCAGCAGCTCGTTCTCTTGGGGCACAGATACGCAGTATTTT
CDR3 protein: CASSSFSWGTDTQYF

D gene: -
V gene: TRBV27
J gene: TRBJ2-2
clone size: -
CDR3 DNA: TGTGCCAGCAGTTTATCGGGCGTAGGGTTTAACACCGGGGAGCTGTTTTTT
CDR3 protein: CASSLSGVGFNTGELFF

D gene: -
V gene: TRBV14
J gene: TRBJ2-2
clone size: -
CDR3 DNA: TGTGCCAGCACGAATCACCCCCCCTGGGAGCTGTTTTTT
CDR3 protein: CASTNHPPWELFF

D gene: -
V gene: TRBV5-1
J gene: TRBJ1-5
clone size: few
CDR3 DNA: TGCGCCAGCAGCTTTGAGGGGAATCAGCCCCAGCATTTT
CDR3 protein: CASSFEGNQPQHF

D gene: TRBD2
V gene: TRBV20-1
J gene: TRBJ2-3
clone size: -
CDR3 DNA: TGCAGTGCTAGCGGGGGGAGGACAGATACGCAGTATTTT
CDR3 protein: CSASGGRTDTQYF

D gene: -
V gene: TRBV19
J gene: TRBJ2-2
clone size: -
CDR3 DNA: TGTGCCAGTAGAATGAAGGTCACCGGGGAGCTGTTTTTT
CDR3 protein: CASRMKVTGELFF

D gene: -
V gene: TRBV7-2
J gene: TRBJ2-1
clone size: -
CDR3 DNA: TGTGCCAGCAGCTTGCGGTCGGCGCTCAATGAGCAGTTCTTC
CDR3 protein: CASSLRSALNEQFF

D gene: -
V gene: TRBV5-1
J gene: TRBJ2-5
clone size: -
CDR3 DNA: TGCGCCAGCAGCTTGGCCGGGAATTCGGAGACCCAGTACTTC
CDR3 protein: CASSLAGNSETQYF

D gene: TRBD1
V gene: TRBV20-1
J gene: TRBJ1-6
clone size: -
CDR3 DNA: TGCAGTGCCCCAGGGACAGGGGATAATTCACCCCTCCACTTT
CDR3 protein: CSAPGTGDNSPLHF

D gene: -
V gene: TRBV18
J gene: TRBJ1-2
clone size: -
CDR3 DNA: TGTGCCAGCTCACCAGACGATGAACCCGGACGTGGCTACACCTTC
CDR3 protein: CASSPDDEPGRGYTF

D gene: TRBD1
V gene: TRBV12-5
J gene: TRBJ2-5
clone size: -
CDR3 DNA: TGTGCTAGTGGTCCAGACAGGGCCGAGACCCAGTACTTC
CDR3 protein: CASGPDRAETQYF

D gene: -
V gene: TRBV9
J gene: TRBJ2-2
clone size: -
CDR3 DNA: TGTGCCAGCAGCCCTCTTTCGGGGATGAACACCGGGGAGCTGTTTTTT
CDR3 protein: CASSPLSGMNTGELFF

D gene: TRBD1
V gene: TRBV20-1
J gene: TRBJ1-5
clone size: -
CDR3 DNA: TGCAGTGCTGGCAGGACAGGGGTCCAGCCCCAGCATTTT
CDR3 protein: CSAGRTGVQPQHF

D gene: -
V gene: TRBV2
J gene: TRBJ2-3
clone size: -
CDR3 DNA: TGTGCCAGCACCCGCACAGATACGCAGTATTTT
CDR3 protein: CASTRTDTQYF

D gene: -
V gene: TRBV2
J gene: TRBJ2-5
clone size: -
CDR3 DNA: TGTGCCAGCAGTGTAGAGACCCAGTACTTC
CDR3 protein: CASSVETQYF

D gene: -
V gene: TRBV19
J gene: TRBJ1-6
clone size: -
CDR3 DNA: TGTGCCAGTAGTATGGGACAAGCAAATTCACCCCTCCACTTT
CDR3 protein: CASSMGQANSPLHF

D gene: -
V gene: TRBV6-6
J gene: TRBJ1-6
clone size: -
CDR3 DNA: TGTGCCAGCCTGAACTCTTTTAATTCACCCCTCCACTTT
CDR3 protein: CASLNSFNSPLHF

D gene: -
V gene: TRBV3-1
J gene: TRBJ2-7
clone size: -
CDR3 DNA: TGTGCCAGCAGCAAAGGGCTATCCTCCTCCTACGAGCAGTACTTC
CDR3 protein: CASSKGLSSSYEQYF

D gene: -
V gene: TRBV6-6
J gene: TRBJ2-7
clone size: -
CDR3 DNA: TGTGCCAGCAGTCCCAGCCCTGACTACGAGCAGTACTTC
CDR3 protein: CASSPSPDYEQYF

D gene: -
V gene: TRBV20-1
J gene: TRBJ1-2
clone size: once
CDR3 DNA: TGCAGTGCTAGCCCCCAGACGGGTTGGGGTGTTGGCTACACCTTC
CDR3 protein: CSASPQTGWGVGYTF

D gene: -
V gene: TRBV2
J gene: TRBJ1-3
clone size: -
CDR3 DNA: TGTGCCAGCAGGGGTTACTCTGGAAACACCATATATTTT
CDR3 protein: CASRGYSGNTIYF